This TCR beta chain came from a study of cytomegalovirus exposure and HLA in healthy donors. This clone was seen a handful of times. The antigen remains unidentified. 60 Vbeta and 13 Jbeta primers were used in PCR. TCRdb's table, derived via immunoSEQ multiplex PCR, lists solely in-frame clones and lacks some. The table lists 85,000 to 130,000 clones, roughly 9.1% of them singletons, with around 5.9% in the top ten. Findings of the study overall: Later analysis suggested most CMV-associated TCR beta chains were HLA-restricted.

The CDR3 length is 15 residues. J lost 4 bases, V lost 4 bases, and 8 bases had no gene match. Per germline, CDR1 MGHRA and CDR2 YSYEKL. This receptor was obtained from a man aged 35 to 55 in good health and CMV-seropositive. Sequencing input: PBMCs. This chain links TRBV4-1 with TRBJ1-1; 8 bases are a match to TRBD1. CDR3 nucleotides: TGCGCCAGCAGCCTTTACGGACAGGGCGGCACTGAAGCTTTCTTT. Protein: CASSLYGQGGTEAFF.